One and the same sample provided the 7 T cell receptor beta chains below, sequenced in a study of blood T cells in healthy people across ages. It was with a sample-barcoded 5' primer and a J-beta primer mix that a second PCR of roughly 7 to 12 cycles was run. TCRdb used MiXCR to reprocess the 5' RACE reads, holding one entry per CDR3 protein. The profile shows about 1 million distinct CDR3 sequences, roughly 45% of them singletons. The sample taken for sequencing was blood. The receptors originated from an older woman in good health.

The CDR3: CSAALVAGGYEQYF. CDR3 DNA sequence: TGCAGTGCTGCCCTCGTAGCGGGTGGCTACGAGCAGTACTTC. The chain uses TRBV20-1 and TRBJ2-7, with 7 positions matching TRBD2. CDR3 length equals 14 residues. Looked up from germline, CDR1 is DFQATT and CDR2 is SNEGSKA (reference sequence). V lost 5 bases and J lost 3; bases outside the gene matches: 10.

The chain employs TRBV6-2 or TRBV6-3 and TRBJ1-1, with 7 bases fitting TRBD1. V shed 6 bases and J 5 bases; nucleotides not matched to a gene: 12. Germline loops: CDR1 MNHEY, CDR2 SVGEGT. The CDR3 runs to 15 residues. The CDR3 region has the DNA TGTGCCAGCAGCCCGCTTCGACAGGGTTGGACTGAAGCTTTCTTT. Translation: CASSPLRQGWTEAFF.

This clonotype was detected a few times. V and J are TRBV6-5 and TRBJ2-1, with 10 bases aligning to TRBD2. The CDR3 spans 12 residues. V gave up 4 bases and J gave up 13 bases; unmatched junction bases: 4. Germline lookup yields CDR1 MNHEY and CDR2 SVGAGI. CDR3 DNA: TGTGCCAGCAGTTCACTAGCGGGAAAACAGTTCTTC. This encodes CASSSLAGKQFF.

The chain links TRBV12-3 or TRBV12-4 to TRBJ1-2; D is perhaps TRBD1 (5 bases). The CDR3 consists of 18 residues. V lost 6 bases and J 1 base, leaving 24 bases between the germline ends. CDR3 loop: CASSPSGGGHNINYGYTF. The DNA for the CDR3 is TGTGCCAGCAGCCCGTCGGGCGGGGGTCATAATATTAACTATGGCTACACCTTC.

The genes are TRBV5-6 and TRBJ2-5, with a tentative D call TRBD2 (5 bases). In germline, CDR1 is SGHDT, CDR2 YYEEEE. V was pared by 4 bases and J by 5 bases, with 21 bases between. CDR3 length: 16 amino acids. The CDR3 region is CASSPGLGRPGETQYF. The CDR3 nucleotides are TGTGCCAGCAGCCCCGGCCTGGGCAGACCGGGGGAGACCCAGTACTTC.

The gene calls are TRBV20-1 and TRBJ2-4, with 9 positions matching TRBD2. Germline CDR1 DFQATT, CDR2 SNEGSKA (reference sequence). The CDR3 contains 13 residues. V shed 6 bases, J shed 13 bases, and the junction held 13 bases outside the gene matches. The CDR3 DNA reads as TGCAGTGCGATGGTTGGCGGGAGGGGGGAGCAGTACTTC. Its protein product is CSAMVGGRGEQYF.

CDR3 residues: CASSRAGTTNEQYF. The CDR3 nucleotides read TGCGCCAGCAGCCGCGCCGGGACAACAAATGAGCAGTACTTC. V gene TRBV4-1 combines with J gene TRBJ2-5, with D possibly matching TRBD1 (6 bases). V lost 4 bases and J lost 11, with 20 bases in between. Per germline, CDR1 MGHRA and CDR2 YSYEKL. The CDR3 has 14 residues.